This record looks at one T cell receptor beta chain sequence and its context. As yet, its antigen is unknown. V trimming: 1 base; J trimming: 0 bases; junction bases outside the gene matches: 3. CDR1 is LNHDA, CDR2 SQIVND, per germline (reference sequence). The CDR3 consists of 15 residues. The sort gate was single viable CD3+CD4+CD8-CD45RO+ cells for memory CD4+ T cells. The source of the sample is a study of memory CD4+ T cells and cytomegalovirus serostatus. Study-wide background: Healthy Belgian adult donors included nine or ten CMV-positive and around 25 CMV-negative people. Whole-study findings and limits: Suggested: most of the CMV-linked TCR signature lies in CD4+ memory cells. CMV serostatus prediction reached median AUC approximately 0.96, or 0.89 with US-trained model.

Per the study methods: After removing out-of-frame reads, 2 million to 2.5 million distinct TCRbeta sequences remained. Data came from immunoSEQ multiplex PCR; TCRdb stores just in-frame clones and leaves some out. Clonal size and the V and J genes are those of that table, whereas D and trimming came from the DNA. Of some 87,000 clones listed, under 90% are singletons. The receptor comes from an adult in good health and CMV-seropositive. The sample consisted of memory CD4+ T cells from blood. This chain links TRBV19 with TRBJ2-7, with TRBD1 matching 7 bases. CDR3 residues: CASSIAGQASYEQYF. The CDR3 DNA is TGTGCCAGTAGTATAGCAGGACAGGCCTCCTACGAGCAGTACTTC.